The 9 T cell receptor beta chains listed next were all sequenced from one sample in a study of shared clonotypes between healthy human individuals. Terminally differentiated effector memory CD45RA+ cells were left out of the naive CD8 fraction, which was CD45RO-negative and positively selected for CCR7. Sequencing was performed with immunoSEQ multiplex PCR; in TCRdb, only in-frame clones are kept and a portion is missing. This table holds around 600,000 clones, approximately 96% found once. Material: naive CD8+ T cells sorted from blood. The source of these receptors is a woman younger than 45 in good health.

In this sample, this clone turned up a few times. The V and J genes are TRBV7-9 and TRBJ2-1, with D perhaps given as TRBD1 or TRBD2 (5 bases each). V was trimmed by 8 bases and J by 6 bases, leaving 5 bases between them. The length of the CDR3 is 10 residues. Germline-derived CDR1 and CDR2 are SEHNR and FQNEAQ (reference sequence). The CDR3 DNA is TGTGCCAGCGGGGGCAATGAGCAGTTCTTC. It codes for CASGGNEQFF.

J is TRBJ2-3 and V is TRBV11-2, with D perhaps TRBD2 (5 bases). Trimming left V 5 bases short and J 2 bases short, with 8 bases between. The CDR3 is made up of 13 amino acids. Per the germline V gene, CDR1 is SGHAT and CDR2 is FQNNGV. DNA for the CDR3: TGTGCCAGCAGCCTGGGAGCCACAGATACGCAGTATTTT. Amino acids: CASSLGATDTQYF.

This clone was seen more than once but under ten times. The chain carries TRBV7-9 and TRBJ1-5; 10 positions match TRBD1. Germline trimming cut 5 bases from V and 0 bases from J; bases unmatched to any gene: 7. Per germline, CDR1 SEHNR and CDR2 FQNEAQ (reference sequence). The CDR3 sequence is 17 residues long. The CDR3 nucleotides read TGTGCCAGCAGCGACGGGGACAGGGGATATAGCAATCAGCCCCAGCATTTT. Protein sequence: CASSDGDRGYSNQPQHF. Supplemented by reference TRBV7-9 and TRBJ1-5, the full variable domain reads DTGVSQNPRHKITKRGQNVTFRCDPISEHNRLYWYRQTLGQGPEFLTYFQNEAQLEKSRLLSDRFSAERPKGSFSTLEIQRTEQGDSAMYLCASSDGDRGYSNQPQHFGDGTRLSIL.

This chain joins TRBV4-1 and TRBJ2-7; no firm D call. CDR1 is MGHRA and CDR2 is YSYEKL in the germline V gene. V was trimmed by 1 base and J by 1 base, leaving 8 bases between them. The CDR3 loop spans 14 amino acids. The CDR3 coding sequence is TGCGCCAGCAGCCAAGTAACCTCTTCCTACGAGCAGTACTTC. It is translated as CASSQVTSSYEQYF.

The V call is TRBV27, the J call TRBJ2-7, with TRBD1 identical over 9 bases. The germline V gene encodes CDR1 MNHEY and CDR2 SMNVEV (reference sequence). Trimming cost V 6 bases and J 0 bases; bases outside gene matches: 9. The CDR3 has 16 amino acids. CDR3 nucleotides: TGTGCCAGCAGGGACAGGGGAGGACTCCTCTCCTACGAGCAGTACTTC. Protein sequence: CASRDRGGLLSYEQYF.

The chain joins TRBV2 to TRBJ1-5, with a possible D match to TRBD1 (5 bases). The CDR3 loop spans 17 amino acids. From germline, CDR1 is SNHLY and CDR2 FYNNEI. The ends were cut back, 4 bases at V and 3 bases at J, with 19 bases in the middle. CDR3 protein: CASSGQGGSNSNQPQHF. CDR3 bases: TGTGCCAGCAGTGGTCAGGGTGGGTCCAATTCCAATCAGCCCCAGCATTTT. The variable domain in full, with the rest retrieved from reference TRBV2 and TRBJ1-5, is EPEVTQTPSHQVTQMGQEVILRCVPISNHLYFYWYRQILGQKVEFLVSFYNNEISEKSEIFDDQFSVERPDGSNFTLKIRSTKLEDSAMYFCASSGQGGSNSNQPQHFGDGTRLSIL.

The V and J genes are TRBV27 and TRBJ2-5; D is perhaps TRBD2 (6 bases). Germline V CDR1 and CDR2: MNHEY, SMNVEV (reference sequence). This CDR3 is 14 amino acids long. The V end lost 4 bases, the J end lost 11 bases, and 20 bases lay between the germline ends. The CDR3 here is CASSYRLELHEQYF. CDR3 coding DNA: TGTGCCAGCAGTTACAGACTAGAACTCCATGAGCAGTACTTC.

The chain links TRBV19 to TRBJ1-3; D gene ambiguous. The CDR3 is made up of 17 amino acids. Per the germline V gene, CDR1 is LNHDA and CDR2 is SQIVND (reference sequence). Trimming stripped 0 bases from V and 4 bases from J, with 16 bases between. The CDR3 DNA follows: TGTGCCAGTAGTATAGACATTAGTGGGGTCTACGGAAACACCATATATTTT. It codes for CASSIDISGVYGNTIYF.

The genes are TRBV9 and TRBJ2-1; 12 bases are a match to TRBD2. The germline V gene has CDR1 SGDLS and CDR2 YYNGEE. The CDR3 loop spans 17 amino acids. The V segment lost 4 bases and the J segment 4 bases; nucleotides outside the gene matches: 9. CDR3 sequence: CASSSHPGTSGYNEQFF. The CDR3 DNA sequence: TGTGCCAGCAGCTCCCATCCCGGGACTAGCGGGTACAATGAGCAGTTCTTC.